The text below deals with one T cell receptor (beta chain). This clone's antigen is unknown. It has no much larger one-base neighbor in the sample; base qualities were not kept. Participants in the prospective study were enrolled through a virtual design, were aged roughly 18 to 100 years, and lived in some 24 United States geographic areas. To assign participants to cohorts, the prospective study relied on clinical history that participants themselves reported in a screening survey and a study questionnaire. Recovered participants in ImmuneRACE Cohort 3 were defined as having two consecutive negative NP/OP PCR tests, clearance from a healthcare professional, or resolution of symptoms. Mobile phlebotomists in the prospective study collected whole blood, serum and a nasopharyngeal or oropharyngeal swab from every participant. Prospective study participants could optionally give additional blood draws and questionnaires over an approximately 2-month period. Prospective study blood samples were shipped either frozen or at room temperature before DNA extraction.

These data come from a study of blood T cell repertoires in COVID-19 (dated by TCRdb to 2018 to 2021). General notes on the study: Samples from collaborators originated in the United States, Italy and Spain and spanned both the acute and convalescent phases of COVID-19. Samples were obtained from the ongoing ImmuneRACE study (first 160 participants) and from 1,254 subjects provided by 6 global collaborators. A freely available public database, intended as a resource for researchers studying the immune response to SARS-CoV-2, is where the repertoires were released. HLA class I and class II types, where available, came from metadata supplied by the sample provider rather than from assay-based typing. Deeply sampled blood TCRbeta repertoires from subjects exposed to, actively infected with, or recovered from COVID-19 were included in the dataset. The prospective study material was composed of cDNA or gDNA derived from T cells, B-cell-depleted T cells, or PBMCs. Sample metadata almost always included a de-identified subject ID, COVID-19 status, age in years and sex. Points the paper makes about the study in general: The quantity of clinical and demographic metadata differed by source and by participant and was supplied without curation.

TCRbeta CDR3 regions were amplified from genomic DNA using the immunoSEQ Assay, a bias-controlled multiplex PCR. The original pipeline was this. Within the assay, amplification of reference gene primers was used to estimate how many nucleated cells each sample contained. Sequence reads were collapsed and filtered to measure the absolute abundance of every unique TCRbeta CDR3 rearrangement. For each sample, productive Simpson clonality was calculated by taking the square root of Simpson's diversity index across productive rearrangements. TCRdb mirrors the immuneACCESS table, restricted to in-frame sequences. Some clones are absent from its copies; in checked studies, under half trace to an unresolved V gene, and the reason for the others is unknown. V, J and clone size derive from that table, while D and trimming were established from the DNA sequence. This sample lists hundreds of thousands of clones; roughly nine tenths were detected once. The ten largest clones take up 1.1% of the sample.

The TCR sequence derives from a man aged 25-40 years who had recovered from COVID-19. The sample consisted of PBMCs or T cells enriched from blood (not recorded which).

The DNA sequence is TGTGCCAGCAGTAAGGGACAGCCAAATGAAAAACTGTTTTTT. This gives the protein CASSKGQPNEKLFF. The rearranged segments are TRBV9 and TRBJ1-4; 7 central nucleotides agree with TRBD1. From a lookup of the germline V gene, CDR1 and CDR2 are SGDLS and YYNGEE. The CDR3 runs 14 residues from the cysteine to the phenylalanine. CDR3 DNA only is kept here, 42 bases in frame from base 1. Germline trimming amounts to 5 bases on V and 5 bases on J, with 6 as the count of junction bases outside the gene matches.